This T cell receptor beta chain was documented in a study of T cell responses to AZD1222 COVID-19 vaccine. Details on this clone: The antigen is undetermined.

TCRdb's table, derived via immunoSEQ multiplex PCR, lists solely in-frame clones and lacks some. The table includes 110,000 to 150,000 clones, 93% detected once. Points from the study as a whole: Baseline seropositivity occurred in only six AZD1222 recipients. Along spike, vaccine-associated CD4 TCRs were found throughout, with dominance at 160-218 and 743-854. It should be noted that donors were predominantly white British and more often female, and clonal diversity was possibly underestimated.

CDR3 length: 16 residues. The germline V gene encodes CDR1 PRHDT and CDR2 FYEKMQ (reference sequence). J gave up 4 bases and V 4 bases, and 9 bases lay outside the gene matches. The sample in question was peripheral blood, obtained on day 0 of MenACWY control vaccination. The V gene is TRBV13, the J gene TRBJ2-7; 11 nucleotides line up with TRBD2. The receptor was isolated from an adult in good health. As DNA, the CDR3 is TGTGCCAGCAGCTCGGCTTTAGCGGGAGGGCCGTACGAGCAGTACTTC. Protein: CASSSALAGGPYEQYF.